Given below is one T cell receptor beta chain in context. This specimen comes from a study of blood T cell repertoires in COVID-19. About the research overall: From T cells, B-cell-depleted T cells, or PBMCs came the material, which was cDNA or gDNA.

Authors' analysis steps: Amplified reference gene primers provided the basis for estimating nucleated cell counts. Repertoires were generated with immunoSEQ multiplex PCR, while TCRdb's copy carries only in-frame clones and drops some. V, J and clone size are taken as reported in that table, and D and trimming were inferred from the DNA itself. The sample holds about 370,000 clones, more than 70% seen once. While infection was still active, Seattle patients were enrolled and then followed longitudinally. The sequence was collected from a woman aged 25 to 45 with COVID-19, enrolled during active disease. The source material was peripheral blood.

The CDR3 coding sequence is TGTGCCAGTAGTACAACAGGGGGGGGACAGCCCCAGCATTTT. As protein: CASSTTGGGQPQHF. The chain joins TRBV19 to TRBJ1-5, with TRBD1 matching over 8 bases. This CDR3 is 14 amino acids long. V trimming: 4 bases; J trimming: 7 bases; junction bases outside the gene matches: 6. In germline, CDR1 is LNHDA, CDR2 SQIVND (reference sequence).